The 10 T cell receptor beta chains below come from one sample, sequenced in a study of OX40 agonist ivuxolimab in advanced cancers. This table comes from immunoSEQ multiplex PCR, and its TCRdb copy is limited to in-frame clones, with some not included. The sample shows around 14,000 clones, 87% of them seen only once. The specimen comprised CD4+ or CD8+ T cells sorted from blood, sampled in a trial of the OX40 agonist ivuxolimab. These receptor sequences come from an adult with an advanced solid tumor such as melanoma, head and neck, liver or kidney cancer.

The chain links TRBV14 to TRBJ2-5; tentatively, D is TRBD2 (6 bases). In germline, CDR1 is SGHDN, CDR2 FVKESK. Trimming took off 1 base at V and 5 bases at J, with 20 bases between the two ends. CDR3 length: 17 residues. The CDR3: CASSQAWGAGLAETQYF. The CDR3 nucleotides read TGTGCCAGCAGCCAAGCTTGGGGCGCGGGACTCGCGGAGACCCAGTACTTC.

This clone appeared a single time. This chain connects TRBV5-8 to TRBJ1-2; D gene unclear. V was clipped by 9 bases and J by 5 bases, with 29 bases between them. Per germline, CDR1 SGHTS and CDR2 YDEGEE. This CDR3 spans 17 amino acids. CDR3 amino acids: CATKQSHNSLFLYGYTF. CDR3 DNA: TGTGCCACCAAACAAAGCCATAATTCCCTCTTTCTATATGGCTACACCTTC.

This clone was found a few times. This sequence joins TRBV6-1 and TRBJ1-2; D might be TRBD1 (5 bases). The CDR3 totals 13 residues. CDR1 and CDR2 from the germline V gene are MNHNS and SASEGT. The V gene lost 5 bases and the J gene lost 5 bases, with 12 bases spanning the gap. CDR3 nucleotide sequence: TGTGCCAGCAGTACTACAGGAGAGTATGGCTACACCTTC. Translating gives CASSTTGEYGYTF.

The chain recombines TRBV9 with TRBJ2-3; no clear D. This CDR3 has 11 residues. The germline CDR1 and CDR2 sequences are SGDLS and YYNGEE. V was shortened by 4 bases and J by 6 bases, with 6 bases between the two germline ends. The CDR3 DNA is TGTGCCAGCAGCACCAGTGATACGCAGTATTTT. Protein sequence: CASSTSDTQYF. Based on the CDR3 plus reference TRBV9 and TRBJ2-3, the full variable domain is DSGVTQTPKHLITATGQRVTLRCSPRSGDLSVYWYQQSLDQGLQFLIQYYNGEERAKGNILERFSAQQFPDLHSELNLSSLELGDSALYFCASSTSDTQYFGPGTRLTVL.

The chain recombines TRBV6-1 with TRBJ2-2; 9 positions agree with TRBD1. V trimming: 3 bases; J trimming: 5 bases; junction bases outside the gene matches: 1. The V gene's germline CDR1 is MNHNS and CDR2 SASEGT. The CDR3 is 14 amino acids. DNA of the CDR3: TGTGCCAGCAGTGAGGGACAGGGAACCGGGGAGCTGTTTTTT. This codes for CASSEGQGTGELFF.

The rearrangement links TRBV9 to TRBJ1-4; D not resolved. The CDR3 totals 14 residues. Trimming removed 0 bases from V and 7 bases from J, with 10 bases in between. Germline values: CDR1 SGDLS, CDR2 YYNGEE. The CDR3 DNA sequence: TGTGCCAGCAGCGTAGGGAGGTTTGGTGAAAAACTGTTTTTT. Protein sequence: CASSVGRFGEKLFF.

This sequence joins TRBV11-3 and TRBJ2-2, with D unresolved. CDR1 is SGHNT and CDR2 is YENEEA in the germline V gene. This CDR3 has 12 residues. The V and J ends lost 4 bases and 7 bases respectively, with 7 bases between them. The CDR3 loop reads CASSSSHGELFF. Here the CDR3 DNA reads TGTGCCAGCAGCTCCTCCCACGGGGAGCTGTTTTTT.

The rearrangement joins TRBV6-1 to TRBJ2-2; D is perhaps TRBD1 or TRBD2 (6 bases each). CDR1 MNHNS and CDR2 SASEGT come from the germline V gene. The CDR3 runs to 12 residues. The V end lost 6 bases, the J end lost 8 bases, and 10 bases lay between the germline ends. The CDR3 protein is CASSRGLGELFF. Here the CDR3 DNA reads TGTGCCAGCAGCCGGGGGCTAGGGGAGCTGTTTTTT.

This clone was observed a single time. The chain links TRBV11-3 to TRBJ2-1; TRBD1 agrees at 12 bases. CDR3 size: 15 residues. Germline lookup yields CDR1 SGHNT and CDR2 YENEEA. Germline trimming cut 5 bases from V and 7 bases from J; bases unmatched to any gene: 6. CDR3 amino acids: CASSPGQGARNEQFF. CDR3 in DNA: TGTGCCAGCAGCCCGGGACAGGGGGCTCGGAATGAGCAGTTCTTC.

The V gene is TRBV5-8, the J gene TRBJ1-1; D is undetermined. V was trimmed by 5 bases and J by 5 bases, leaving 13 bases between them. The CDR3 length is 13 residues. CDR1 and CDR2 (germline): SGHTS, YDEGEE. The CDR3 nucleotides are TGTGCCAGCAGTCGAAGGGTCCTGACTGAAGCTTTCTTT. It specifies CASSRRVLTEAFF.